Sequencing of this T cell receptor beta chain was carried out in a study of blood T cell repertoires in COVID-19. Repertoires were generated with immunoSEQ multiplex PCR, while TCRdb's copy carries only in-frame clones and drops some. The sample has some 150,000 clones, about 92% seen once. A single count supports this clone. Trimming at V came to 5 bases and at J to 6 bases, leaving 4 bases not matched to a gene. The CDR3 extends over 13 amino acids. The sample consisted of peripheral blood. The chain couples TRBV12-3 or TRBV12-4 to TRBJ2-4; 7 positions agree with TRBD2. The sequence was obtained from a human donor in a cohort sampled during active COVID-19. The CDR3 is CASSLTGGNIQYF. DNA for the CDR3: TGTGCCAGCAGTCTGACGGGAGGAAACATTCAGTACTTC.